This T cell receptor beta chain was identified in a study of neurological immune-mediated disorders. For the study at large: Relapsing-remitting patients made up about 90% of the roughly 35 multiple sclerosis patients, and secondary progressive patients made up 3. Study-level results: Neither clinical nor MRI features were associated with the multiple sclerosis repertoire cluster.

Each CDR3 protein is one row after TCRdb ran MiXCR on the 5' RACE reads. The sample shows roughly 20,000 distinct CDR3 sequences, around 15% of them seen only once. About this clonotype: Its antigen is not identified.

V lost 0 bases to trimming and J lost 10 bases; unmatched junction nucleotides: 11. This CDR3 is built from 16 residues. Germline assignment: CDR1 SGHVS and CDR2 FQNEAQ. This sequence originates from a woman between 18 and 29 years old with multiple sclerosis. The genes are TRBV7-8 and TRBJ2-2; TRBD1 matches 7 bases. Input material: CD8+ T cells from blood. CDR3 sequence (DNA): TGTGCCAGCAGCTTAGCGGGTACAGGGACAGCAAAGGAGCTGTTTTTT. Translation gives CASSLAGTGTAKELFF.